Only a few counts were recorded for the clone carrying this TCR beta chain. Trimming removed 3 bases from V and 13 bases from J, with 16 bases in between. The CDR3 runs to 13 residues. Per germline, CDR1 LNHDA and CDR2 SQIVND (reference sequence). One entry per CDR3 protein results from TCRdb running MiXCR on the PCR reads. The data show more than 9,500 distinct CDR3 sequences, around 48% seen once. This sample stems from a study of CD4 and CD8 cells across lung adenocarcinoma regions. Localized lung adenocarcinoma, a non-small cell lung cancer, affected the donors. The sample comprised CD8+ T cells from the margin of a lung tumor. The genes are TRBV19 and TRBJ2-1; possible D gene TRBD2, 6 bases. This sequence was found in a female donor with lung adenocarcinoma. The CD4 and CD8 labels of this study may be unreliable. Here the CDR3 reads CASSMGLIDAQFF. The CDR3 coding sequence is TGTGCCAGTAGTATGGGACTGATAGATGCTCAGTTCTTC.